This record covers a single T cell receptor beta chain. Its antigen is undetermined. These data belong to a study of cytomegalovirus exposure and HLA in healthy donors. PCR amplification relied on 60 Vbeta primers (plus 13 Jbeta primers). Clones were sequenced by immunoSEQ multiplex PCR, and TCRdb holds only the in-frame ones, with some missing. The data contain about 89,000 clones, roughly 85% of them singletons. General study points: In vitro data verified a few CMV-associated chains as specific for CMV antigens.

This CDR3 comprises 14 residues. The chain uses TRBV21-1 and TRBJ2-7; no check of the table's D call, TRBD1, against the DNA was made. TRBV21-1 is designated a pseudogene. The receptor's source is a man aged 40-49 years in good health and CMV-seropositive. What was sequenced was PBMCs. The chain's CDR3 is CASLALTGEYEQYF. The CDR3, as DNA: TGTGCCAGCCTAGCACTTACAGGGGAGTACGAGCAGTACTTC.